Shown below are 7 T cell receptor beta chains from a single sample sequenced in a study of shared clonotypes between healthy human individuals. Clones were sequenced by immunoSEQ multiplex PCR, and TCRdb holds only the in-frame ones, with some missing. Of around 2.5 million clones detected, 93% appear once; the ten largest clones hold 0.36%. Sequenced: naive CD4+ T cells from PBMCs. Subset given: CD45RA+ positively selected. The receptors shown here come from a man between 18 and 35 years old in good health. Some clones in this sample may be carry-over from other donors' samples.

This clone was seen a single time. The chain is built from TRBV29-1 and TRBJ1-1; D gene ambiguous. Germline CDR1 and CDR2: SQVTM and ANQGSEA. With 6 bases removed from V and 6 bases from J, the gap between germline ends came to 17 bases. This CDR3 spans 13 amino acids. The CDR3 coding sequence is TGCAGCGTCCTCATTAGACTTGACTCTGAAGCTTTCTTT. This translates into CSVLIRLDSEAFF.

This clone is a singleton in its sample. This CDR3 is CASSSPLSHLKGTEAFF. Here the CDR3 DNA reads TGTGCCAGCAGCTCCCCATTGTCCCACCTGAAGGGCACTGAAGCTTTCTTT. The chain couples TRBV11-2 to TRBJ1-1, with D unresolved. Deletions cut 4 bases from V and 4 bases from J, with 22 bases between. Germline CDR1 and CDR2: SGHAT and FQNNGV. The CDR3 has 17 amino acids.

The CDR3 DNA sequence: TGTGCCAGCAGCCTTGGGACATGGACAGGGCGCTATGGCTACACCTTC. It yields the protein CASSLGTWTGRYGYTF. The J gene is TRBJ1-2, the V gene TRBV7-2, with 8 bases aligning to TRBD1. Germline V gene data show CDR1 as SGHTA and CDR2 as FQGNSA. CDR3 length: 16 amino acids. Germline trimming cut 5 bases from V and 4 bases from J; bases unmatched to any gene: 12.

V is TRBV7-9 and J is TRBJ2-7; 7 nucleotides match TRBD2. V lost 5 bases, J lost 2 bases, and 6 bases stayed unmatched. Germline CDR1 SEHNR, CDR2 FQNEAQ (reference sequence). The CDR3 is 14 residues long. CDR3 loop: CASSQAGPPYEQYF. In DNA, the CDR3 is TGTGCCAGCAGCCAAGCGGGACCCCCCTACGAGCAGTACTTC.

The genes are TRBV5-1 and TRBJ2-7, with D perhaps TRBD1 (6 bases). The CDR3 loop spans 14 amino acids. Trimming took 6 bases from V and 0 from J, leaving 13 bases between them. Germline CDR1 SGHRS, CDR2 YFSETQ. The CDR3 region has the DNA TGCGCCAGCACCATCCAGGGGAGCTCCTACGAGCAGTACTTC. It translates to CASTIQGSSYEQYF.

This clone was recorded once. J is TRBJ2-7 and V is TRBV11-2; 7 nucleotides match TRBD1. Looked up from germline, CDR1 is SGHAT and CDR2 is FQNNGV. Trimming removed 6 bases from V and 0 bases from J; junction bases left unmatched: 5. The CDR3 runs 14 residues. The CDR3 nucleotides read TGTGCCAGCAGAACCGGGACAGACTCCTACGAGCAGTACTTC. This encodes CASRTGTDSYEQYF.

The chain is built from TRBV5-1 and TRBJ1-5; possible D gene TRBD1, 5 bases. Trimming cost V 0 bases and J 7 bases, with 14 bases left between them. This CDR3 has 15 amino acids. Germline V gene data show CDR1 as SGHRS and CDR2 as YFSETQ. The CDR3 DNA reads as TGCGCCAGCAGCTTGGAGGGCGTGGGGGAACAGCCCCAGCATTTT. Residues: CASSLEGVGEQPQHF.